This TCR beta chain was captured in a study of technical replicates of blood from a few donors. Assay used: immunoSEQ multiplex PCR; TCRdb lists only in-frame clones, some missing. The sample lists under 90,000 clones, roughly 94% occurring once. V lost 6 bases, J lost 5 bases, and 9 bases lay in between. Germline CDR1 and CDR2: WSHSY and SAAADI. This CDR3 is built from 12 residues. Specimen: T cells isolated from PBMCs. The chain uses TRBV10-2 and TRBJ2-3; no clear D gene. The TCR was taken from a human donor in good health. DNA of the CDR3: TGCGCCAGCAGCTCGGCGGAAGATACGCAGTATTTT. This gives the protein CASSSAEDTQYF.